Listed below are T cell receptor beta chains from one sample, sequenced in a study of technical replicates of blood from several donors. TCRdb's copy holds only in-frame clones and misses some; the assay was immunoSEQ multiplex PCR. The data show about 98,000 clones, with about 94% seen just once and approximately 0.23% held by the top ten. Sequencing was carried out using T cells isolated from PBMCs. Receptor source: a human donor in good health. CDR3s include the opening cysteine and the closing phenylalanine or tryptophan. The D gene is left open where the match is weak. For some rows the clone size is stated as once, few or many, or as a class when expanded; others skip it.

d_call: TRBD2
v_call: TRBV19
clone_size: once
j_call: TRBJ2-5
cdr3_nt: TGTGCCAGTAGTATGACTAGCGGGGGGGGATACGGGGAGACCCAGTACTTC
cdr3_aa: CASSMTSGGGYGETQYF

d_call: .
v_call: TRBV30
clone_size: .
j_call: TRBJ1-4
cdr3_nt: TGTGCCTGGAGCTTAAATGAAAAACTGTTTTTT
cdr3_aa: CAWSLNEKLFF

d_call: .
v_call: TRBV5-6
clone_size: .
j_call: TRBJ1-3
cdr3_nt: TGTGCCAGCAGCTTGTTTAATGGAAACACCATATATTTT
cdr3_aa: CASSLFNGNTIYF

d_call: .
v_call: TRBV28
clone_size: .
j_call: TRBJ1-5
cdr3_nt: TGTGCCAGCAGTTTAAGCAGGAATCAGCCCCAGCATTTT
cdr3_aa: CASSLSRNQPQHF

d_call: .
v_call: TRBV15
clone_size: .
j_call: TRBJ2-7
cdr3_nt: TGTGCCACCAGCAGAGGGTTTTCGGCGGGGTTAGTGGGCGAGCAGTACTTC
cdr3_aa: CATSRGFSAGLVGEQYF

d_call: .
v_call: TRBV5-1
clone_size: once
j_call: TRBJ1-2
cdr3_nt: TGCGCCAGCAGCGTGGCAGGGATATATGGCTACACCTTC
cdr3_aa: CASSVAGIYGYTF

d_call: TRBD1
v_call: TRBV7-9
clone_size: .
j_call: TRBJ2-3
cdr3_nt: TGTGCCAGCAGCACCACAGGGGTAGATACGCAGTATTTT
cdr3_aa: CASSTTGVDTQYF

d_call: .
v_call: TRBV19
clone_size: few
j_call: TRBJ1-2
cdr3_nt: TGTGCCAGTAGTACAGTAGCGATTTATGGCTACACCTTC
cdr3_aa: CASSTVAIYGYTF

d_call: .
v_call: TRBV6-5
clone_size: .
j_call: TRBJ1-2
cdr3_nt: TGTGCCAGCAGTTACTCGACAGCGATGAATGGCTACACCTTC
cdr3_aa: CASSYSTAMNGYTF

d_call: .
v_call: TRBV5-1
clone_size: .
j_call: TRBJ1-4
cdr3_nt: TGCGCCAGCAGATCCACAGATAATGAAAAACTGTTTTTT
cdr3_aa: CASRSTDNEKLFF

d_call: .
v_call: TRBV11-3
clone_size: .
j_call: TRBJ1-1
cdr3_nt: TGTGCCAGCAGCTTAGATCTTGTAGCTTTCTTT
cdr3_aa: CASSLDLVAFF

d_call: .
v_call: TRBV29-1
clone_size: .
j_call: TRBJ2-7
cdr3_nt: TGCAGCGTTGCGACAGGCTCCTACGAGCAGTACTTC
cdr3_aa: CSVATGSYEQYF

d_call: TRBD1
v_call: TRBV6-1
clone_size: .
j_call: TRBJ2-5
cdr3_nt: TGTGCCAGGTCCAGGGGGCGGTCAGAGACCCAGTACTTC
cdr3_aa: CARSRGRSETQYF

d_call: TRBD2
v_call: TRBV9
clone_size: .
j_call: TRBJ2-3
cdr3_nt: TGTGCCAGCAGCGCCGGACTAGCGGGGGGGCTGGAGCCTTCAGATACGCAGTATTTT
cdr3_aa: CASSAGLAGGLEPSDTQYF

d_call: TRBD2
v_call: TRBV7-7
clone_size: .
j_call: TRBJ2-5
cdr3_nt: TGTGCTAGCAGCTTATCTCGGGGGGGGATTAAAGAGACCCAGTACTTC
cdr3_aa: CASSLSRGGIKETQYF

d_call: .
v_call: TRBV29-1
clone_size: .
j_call: TRBJ2-5
cdr3_nt: TGCAGCGTTGAAGGGGTCAGGGGAGAGACCCAGTACTTC
cdr3_aa: CSVEGVRGETQYF

d_call: TRBD1
v_call: TRBV4-1
clone_size: once
j_call: TRBJ1-2
cdr3_nt: TGCGCCAGCAGCCAAGAAAAACAGGGGGGCTATGGCTACACCTTC
cdr3_aa: CASSQEKQGGYGYTF

d_call: .
v_call: TRBV5-6
clone_size: .
j_call: TRBJ1-1
cdr3_nt: TGTGCCAGCAGCTTGGCCGTTCAGATAATGAACACTGAAGCTTTCTTT
cdr3_aa: CASSLAVQIMNTEAFF

d_call: .
v_call: TRBV5-1
clone_size: .
j_call: TRBJ2-3
cdr3_nt: TGCGCCAGCAGCTTGGCCGAACGGGGGACTAGCACAGATACGCAGTATTTT
cdr3_aa: CASSLAERGTSTDTQYF

d_call: .
v_call: TRBV5-4
clone_size: .
j_call: TRBJ2-3
cdr3_nt: TGTGCCAGCAGCGGGGGGGCTAGCGCACCTGGGACAGATACGCAGTATTTT
cdr3_aa: CASSGGASAPGTDTQYF

d_call: TRBD1
v_call: TRBV14
clone_size: .
j_call: TRBJ2-2
cdr3_nt: TGTGCCAGCAGCCAGGACAGGGAGGACACCGGGGAGCTGTTTTTT
cdr3_aa: CASSQDREDTGELFF

d_call: TRBD2
v_call: TRBV7-9
clone_size: .
j_call: TRBJ2-1
cdr3_nt: TGTGCCAGCAGCCAAGAGGGACTAGAAACCTACAATGAGCAGTTCTTC
cdr3_aa: CASSQEGLETYNEQFF

d_call: .
v_call: TRBV9
clone_size: .
j_call: TRBJ2-1
cdr3_nt: TGTGCCAGCAGCGTTAGCGGAGGGATTGGTTACAATGAGCAGTTCTTC
cdr3_aa: CASSVSGGIGYNEQFF

d_call: TRBD1
v_call: TRBV5-1
clone_size: .
j_call: TRBJ1-1
cdr3_nt: TGCGCCAGCAGCTCCGGGACAGGGCCCACTGAAGCTTTCTTT
cdr3_aa: CASSSGTGPTEAFF

d_call: .
v_call: TRBV10-1
clone_size: .
j_call: TRBJ1-4
cdr3_nt: TGCGCCAGCAGTGAGTACATGGCGGATGAAAAACTGTTTTTT
cdr3_aa: CASSEYMADEKLFF

d_call: .
v_call: TRBV27
clone_size: .
j_call: TRBJ2-7
cdr3_nt: TGTGCCAGCAGTCCTCGGGACAATTTCCGCGAGCAGTACTTC
cdr3_aa: CASSPRDNFREQYF